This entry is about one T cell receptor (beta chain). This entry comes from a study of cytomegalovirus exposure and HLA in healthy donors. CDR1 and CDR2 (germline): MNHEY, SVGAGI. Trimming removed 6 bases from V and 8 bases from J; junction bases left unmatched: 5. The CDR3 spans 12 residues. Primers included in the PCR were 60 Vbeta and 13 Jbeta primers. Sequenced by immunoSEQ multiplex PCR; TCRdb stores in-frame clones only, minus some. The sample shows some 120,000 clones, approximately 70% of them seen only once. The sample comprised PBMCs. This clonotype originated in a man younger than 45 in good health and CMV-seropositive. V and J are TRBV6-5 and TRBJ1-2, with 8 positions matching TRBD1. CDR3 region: CASSQGARGYTF. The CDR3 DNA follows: TGTGCCAGCAGCCAGGGGGCGAGAGGCTACACCTTC.